A selection of T cell receptor beta chains follows, all from one sample in a study of blood T cell repertoires in COVID-19. Libraries were prepared by immunoSEQ multiplex PCR; TCRdb keeps only in-frame clonotypes and omits some of them. In the table there are about 130,000 clones, approximately 84% of which are singletons. Sequencing input: peripheral blood. The receptors shown here come from a woman aged 55-69 years with acute or convalescent COVID-19. The CDR3 runs from the conserved cysteine through the conserved F or W. D genes are given only for firm matches. Not every row has a clone size; where given, it reads once, few, many or a size class.

v_gene,d_gene,j_gene,abundance,CDR3nt,CDR3aa
TRBV19,.,TRBJ1-2,.,TGTGCCAGTAGTATTCGGCAGGGAGGGGAAAATAGGAACACCTTC,CASSIRQGGENRNTF
TRBV3-1/TRBV3-2,.,TRBJ1-1,.,TGTGCCAGCAGCCGTACAACCCCCAACACTGAAGCTTTCTTT,CASSRTTPNTEAFF
TRBV6-6,TRBD2,TRBJ2-3,.,TGTGCCACCCGGGAGGGGAGCACAGATACGCAGTATTTT,CATREGSTDTQYF
TRBV5-1,.,TRBJ2-1,.,TGCGCCAGCAGCTTTCGGGGGTACGAGCAGTTCTTC,CASSFRGYEQFF
TRBV9,.,TRBJ1-6,.,TGTGCCAGCAGCGTAGGTCAGGTGAAGGGGCTCGATTCACCCCTCCACTTT,CASSVGQVKGLDSPLHF
TRBV4-2,TRBD1,TRBJ1-2,.,TGTGCCAGCAGCCAAGATGCGGGACAGGGGACCTATGGCTACACCTTC,CASSQDAGQGTYGYTF
TRBV19,TRBD2,TRBJ2-5,.,TGTGCCAGTAGTCCCGGACTAGTACAAGAGACCCAGTACTTC,CASSPGLVQETQYF
TRBV2,TRBD1,TRBJ2-2,.,TGTGCCAGCAGCGGATCAGGGGGCGCGAGAACCGGGGAGCTGTTTTTT,CASSGSGGARTGELFF
TRBV7-8,TRBD1,TRBJ2-2,.,TGTGCCAGCAGCCCGAACAGGGGGGAGCGATCCGGGGAGCTGTTTTTT,CASSPNRGERSGELFF
TRBV11-2,TRBD1,TRBJ1-4,.,TGTGCCAGCAGCCGGACAGGGAGTAATGAAAAACTGTTTTTT,CASSRTGSNEKLFF
TRBV3-1/TRBV3-2,.,TRBJ1-4,.,TGTGCCAGCAGCCTCCTCTCGGCGGTTAATGAAAAACTGTTTTTT,CASSLLSAVNEKLFF
TRBV7-7,TRBD1,TRBJ2-2,.,TGTGCCAGCAGCCCAAGGTCTCCGGGACAGAGGACCGGGGAGCTGTTTTTT,CASSPRSPGQRTGELFF
TRBV6-5,TRBD2,TRBJ2-2,.,TGTGCCAGTGCGGGGACTAGCCCCCCCCGGGAGCTGTTTTTT,CASAGTSPPRELFF
TRBV7-9,.,TRBJ1-1,few,TGTGCCAGCAGCAGACAGGAGAACACTGAAGCTTTCTTT,CASSRQENTEAFF
TRBV4-2,.,TRBJ1-1,.,TGTGCCAGCAGCCAAGGGACAGACACTGAAGCTTTCTTT,CASSQGTDTEAFF
TRBV29-1,TRBD2,TRBJ2-1,.,TGCAGCGTTCAAGAGCGGGGGGACGATGAGCAGTTCTTC,CSVQERGDDEQFF
TRBV30,.,TRBJ1-1,.,TGTGCCTGGAGCCCGGGCACTGAAGCTTTCTTT,CAWSPGTEAFF
TRBV3-1/TRBV3-2,.,TRBJ2-3,.,TGTGCCAGCAGCCCAGACAGGCCCGATACGCAGTATTTT,CASSPDRPDTQYF
TRBV11-2,.,TRBJ2-1,.,TGTGCCAGCAGCTTAATCCAGAATGAGCAGTTCTTC,CASSLIQNEQFF
TRBV5-1,.,TRBJ2-5,.,TGCGCCAGCAGCTCGGCAGGGCAGGGGACCCAGTACTTC,CASSSAGQGTQYF
TRBV6-5,.,TRBJ1-1,.,TGTGCCAGCAGCTTGCAGGGATATGAAGCTTTCTTT,CASSLQGYEAFF
TRBV6-5,.,TRBJ2-2,.,TGTGCCAGCAGTCCTAGACGGGGGAACACCGGGGAGCTGTTTTTT,CASSPRRGNTGELFF
TRBV7-2,TRBD2,TRBJ2-2,.,TGTGCCAGCAGCTCCCAGCGGGGTGGGACCGGGGAGCTGTTTTTT,CASSSQRGGTGELFF
TRBV7-9,.,TRBJ1-2,few,TGTGCCAGCAGCTTATGGAGTTTAAGGGACACGGAGGGCTACACCTTC,CASSLWSLRDTEGYTF
TRBV13,.,TRBJ1-4,few,TGTGCCAGCAGCTTAGGGACAGGCAATGAAAAACTGTTTTTT,CASSLGTGNEKLFF
TRBV3-1/TRBV3-2,.,TRBJ1-1,.,TGTGCCAGCAGCCCGACTTTGGGGGGGAACACTGAAGCTTTCTTT,CASSPTLGGNTEAFF
TRBV5-1,.,TRBJ2-7,.,TGCGCCAGCAGCTTGACGGTAAGCTCCTACGAGCAGTACTTC,CASSLTVSSYEQYF
TRBV28,.,TRBJ1-3,few,TGTGCCAGCAGTCCCAGAGGGTGGAAGACCGGAAACACCATATATTTT,CASSPRGWKTGNTIYF
TRBV7-2,TRBD2,TRBJ2-1,.,TGTGCCAGCAGCTATAAGACCGGGACTAGCGGATACAATGAGCAGTTCTTC,CASSYKTGTSGYNEQFF
TRBV11-2,TRBD2,TRBJ2-1,.,TGTGCCAGCAGCTTAAGGGGTGGTAGCGGGGTTAACAATGAGCAGTTCTTC,CASSLRGGSGVNNEQFF
TRBV9,.,TRBJ1-1,.,TGTGCCAGCAGCGTATCTGGGGCCAGGGGCACTGAAGCTTTCTTT,CASSVSGARGTEAFF
TRBV4-1,TRBD1,TRBJ1-1,once,TGCGCCAGCAGCCCCATAGTAGGGGGCGCCCCTGAAGCTTTCTTT,CASSPIVGGAPEAFF
TRBV9,.,TRBJ2-4,once,TGTGCCAGCAGCGTAGAGGATTTACATGAAGGAGAGGACATTCAGTACTTC,CASSVEDLHEGEDIQYF
TRBV5-4,.,TRBJ1-1,.,TGTGCCAGCAGCTTTTCCGGGCGGGGGAACACTGAAGCTTTCTTT,CASSFSGRGNTEAFF
TRBV4-1,.,TRBJ2-3,.,TGCGCCAGCAGCCAGGTGGAGAGGACAGATACGCAGTATTTT,CASSQVERTDTQYF
TRBV29-1,.,TRBJ2-7,.,TGCAGCGTTGCTGGGGCCTCCCTCTCCTACGAGCAGTACTTC,CSVAGASLSYEQYF
TRBV18,TRBD1,TRBJ1-2,.,TGTGCCAGCTCACCAACGGACAGGGCAGGCGGCTACACCTTC,CASSPTDRAGGYTF
TRBV9,TRBD1,TRBJ1-1,.,TGTGCCAGCAGCATCGGACAGGACACTGAAGCTTTCTTT,CASSIGQDTEAFF
TRBV19,.,TRBJ2-1,few,TGTGCCAGTAGTATAATTGTGGGGCGGGGTGTTTACAATGAGCAGTTCTTC,CASSIIVGRGVYNEQFF
TRBV4-1,TRBD1,TRBJ2-4,.,TGCGCCAGCAGCCAACCGAGAGACAGGGAAAAAAACATTCAGTACTTC,CASSQPRDREKNIQYF